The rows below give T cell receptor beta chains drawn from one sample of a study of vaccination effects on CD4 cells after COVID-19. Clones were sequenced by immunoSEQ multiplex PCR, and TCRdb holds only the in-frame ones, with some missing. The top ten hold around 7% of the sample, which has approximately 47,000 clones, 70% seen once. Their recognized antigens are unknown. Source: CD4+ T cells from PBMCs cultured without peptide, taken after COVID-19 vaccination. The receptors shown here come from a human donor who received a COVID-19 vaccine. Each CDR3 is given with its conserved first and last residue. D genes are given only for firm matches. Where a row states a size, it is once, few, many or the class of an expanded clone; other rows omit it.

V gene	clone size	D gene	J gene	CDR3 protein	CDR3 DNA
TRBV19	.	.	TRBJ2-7	CASSIPNDRYEQYF	TGTGCCAGTAGTATACCCAACGACAGGTACGAGCAGTACTTC
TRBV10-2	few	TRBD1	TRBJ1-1	CASSEGLQGTNTEAFF	TGCGCCAGCAGCGAGGGTTTACAGGGGACGAACACTGAAGCTTTCTTT
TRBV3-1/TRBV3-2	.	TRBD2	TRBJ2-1	CASSPFGGSYNEQFF	TGTGCCAGCAGCCCATTCGGGGGGTCCTACAATGAGCAGTTCTTC
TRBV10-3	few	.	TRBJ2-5	CAISSGLNQETQYF	TGTGCCATCAGTTCCGGACTGAACCAAGAGACCCAGTACTTC
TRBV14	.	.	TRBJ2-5	CASSQGRGWRGLEETQYF	TGTGCCAGCAGCCAAGGTCGGGGCTGGAGGGGCTTGGAAGAGACCCAGTACTTC
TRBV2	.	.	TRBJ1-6	CASIKDSLLYNSPLHF	TGTGCCAGCATTAAGGACAGCCTCCTATATAATTCACCCCTCCACTTT
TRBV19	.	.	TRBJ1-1	CASSIGGGNTEAFF	TGTGCCAGTAGTATTGGCGGGGGGAACACTGAAGCTTTCTTT
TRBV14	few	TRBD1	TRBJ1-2	CASSQNRDRGRLGYGYTF	TGTGCCAGCAGCCAAAACCGGGACAGGGGGCGCTTGGGCTATGGCTACACCTTC
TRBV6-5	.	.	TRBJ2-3	CASSIQGQSTDTQYF	TGTGCCAGCAGTATCCAGGGACAAAGCACAGATACGCAGTATTTT
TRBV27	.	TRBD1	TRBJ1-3	CASSYGTGNGNTIYF	TGTGCCAGCAGTTACGGGACAGGGAACGGAAACACCATATATTTT
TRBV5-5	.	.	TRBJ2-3	CASSLDSLVRAQYF	TGTGCCAGCAGCTTGGACAGTTTAGTTAGGGCGCAGTATTTT
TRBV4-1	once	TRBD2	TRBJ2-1	CASSQQTSGGSYNEQFF	TGCGCCAGCAGCCAACAGACTAGCGGGGGTTCCTACAATGAGCAGTTCTTC
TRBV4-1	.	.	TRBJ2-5	CASSQATRTVQETQYF	TGCGCCAGCAGCCAAGCTACACGGACAGTTCAAGAGACCCAGTACTTC
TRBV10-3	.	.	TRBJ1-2	CAISDGNYGYTF	TGTGCCATCAGTGACGGCAACTATGGCTACACCTTC
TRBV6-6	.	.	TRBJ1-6	CASSYGGSNSPLHF	TGTGCCAGCAGTTACGGTGGGTCCAATTCACCCCTCCACTTT
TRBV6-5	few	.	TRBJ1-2	CASRQGQHYGYTF	TGTGCCAGCAGGCAGGGACAACACTATGGCTACACCTTC
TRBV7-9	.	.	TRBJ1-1	CASSEWEWEGRNTEAFF	TGTGCCAGCAGCGAATGGGAATGGGAGGGAAGGAACACTGAAGCTTTCTTT
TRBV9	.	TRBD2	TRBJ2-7	CASSAVAGGGLEQYF	TGTGCCAGCAGCGCCGTAGCGGGAGGCGGTCTCGAGCAGTACTTC
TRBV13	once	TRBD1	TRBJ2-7	CASSLVGWGRGRGYEQYF	TGTGCCAGCAGCTTAGTGGGATGGGGCAGGGGGCGAGGATACGAGCAGTACTTC
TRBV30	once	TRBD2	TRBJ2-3	CAWSRLAGGDTQYF	TGTGCCTGGAGCAGGCTAGCGGGGGGGGATACGCAGTATTTT
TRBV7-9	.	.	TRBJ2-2	CASSLEAGELFF	TGTGCCAGCAGCTTAGAGGCCGGGGAGCTGTTTTTT
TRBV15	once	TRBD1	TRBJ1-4	CATSPRGTGMYFNEKLFF	TGTGCCACCAGCCCTAGGGGGACAGGGATGTATTTTAATGAAAAACTGTTTTTT
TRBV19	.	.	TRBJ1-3	CASSDIQGSGNTIYF	TGTGCCAGTAGTGACATACAGGGCTCTGGAAACACCATATATTTT
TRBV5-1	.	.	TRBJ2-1	CASSPGSGGEQFF	TGCGCCAGCAGCCCCGGGTCCGGAGGTGAGCAGTTCTTC
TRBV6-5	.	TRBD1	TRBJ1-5	CASSSTGGNQPQHF	TGTGCCAGCAGTTCGACAGGGGGTAATCAGCCCCAGCATTTT
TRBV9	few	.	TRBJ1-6	CASSDSPGRTNSPLHF	TGTGCCAGCAGCGACTCGCCTGGACGGACTAATTCACCCCTCCACTTT
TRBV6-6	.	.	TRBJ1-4	CASRRGRQTNEKLFF	TGTGCCAGCAGACGGGGGCGGCAAACTAATGAAAAACTGTTTTTT
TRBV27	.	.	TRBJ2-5	CASSPSSTHPSYQETQYF	TGTGCCAGCAGTCCATCATCTACCCATCCCTCGTACCAAGAGACCCAGTACTTC
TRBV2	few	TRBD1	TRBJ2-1	CASTAWTGGIVPSNNEQFF	TGTGCCAGCACAGCCTGGACAGGGGGTATTGTACCCTCAAACAATGAGCAGTTCTTC
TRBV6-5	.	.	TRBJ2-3	CASSYSDSLWVDTQYF	TGTGCCAGCAGTTACTCCGACAGTCTTTGGGTAGATACGCAGTATTTT
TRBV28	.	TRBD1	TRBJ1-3	CASSLDRAGNTIYF	TGTGCCAGCAGTTTGGACAGGGCTGGAAACACCATATATTTT
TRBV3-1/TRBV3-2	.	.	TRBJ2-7	CASSQEGEQQYF	TGTGCCAGCAGCCAAGAGGGAGAGCAGCAGTACTTC
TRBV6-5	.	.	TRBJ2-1	CASSTSLNRDEQFF	TGTGCCAGCAGTACCTCATTGAACCGCGATGAGCAGTTCTTC
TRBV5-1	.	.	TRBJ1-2	CASRSTGSQDYGYTF	TGCGCCAGCAGAAGTACCGGAAGCCAGGACTATGGCTACACCTTC
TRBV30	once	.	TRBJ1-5	CAWSGGNNQPQHF	TGTGCCTGGAGTGGGGGTAACAATCAGCCCCAGCATTTT
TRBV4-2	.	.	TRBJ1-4	CASSRANRVSGEKLFF	TGTGCCAGCAGCCGAGCGAACAGGGTCAGTGGGGAAAAACTGTTTTTT
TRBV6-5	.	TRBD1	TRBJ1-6	CASSYARQGESPLHF	TGTGCCAGCAGTTATGCGCGGCAGGGGGAGTCACCCCTCCACTTT
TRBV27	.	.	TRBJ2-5	CASSLSFQETQYF	TGTGCCAGCAGTTTAAGTTTCCAAGAGACCCAGTACTTC
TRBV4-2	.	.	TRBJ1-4	CASSQDFAGGEKLFF	TGTGCCAGCAGCCAAGATTTTGCGGGCGGTGAAAAACTGTTTTTT
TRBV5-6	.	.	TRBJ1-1	CASSLGQDTEAFF	TGTGCCAGCAGCCTGGGACAAGACACTGAAGCTTTCTTT
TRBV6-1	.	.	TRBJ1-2	CASSETPLGGYTGYTF	TGTGCCAGCAGCGAAACCCCCCTTGGCGGGTATACTGGCTACACCTTC
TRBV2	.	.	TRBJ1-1	CASRFSGRMEGEAFF	TGTGCCAGCAGGTTCTCTGGCCGGATGGAGGGTGAAGCTTTCTTT
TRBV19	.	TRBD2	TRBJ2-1	CASSTPPSGGGGPLYNEQFF	TGTGCCAGTAGTACCCCCCCATCGGGTGGCGGGGGGCCATTATACAATGAGCAGTTCTTC
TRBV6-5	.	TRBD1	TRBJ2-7	CASTLTGVLNEQYF	TGTGCCAGCACTCTGACAGGGGTTCTGAACGAGCAGTACTTC
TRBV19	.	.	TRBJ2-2	CASSFQGRVTGELFF	TGTGCCAGTAGTTTTCAGGGAAGGGTCACCGGGGAGCTGTTTTTT